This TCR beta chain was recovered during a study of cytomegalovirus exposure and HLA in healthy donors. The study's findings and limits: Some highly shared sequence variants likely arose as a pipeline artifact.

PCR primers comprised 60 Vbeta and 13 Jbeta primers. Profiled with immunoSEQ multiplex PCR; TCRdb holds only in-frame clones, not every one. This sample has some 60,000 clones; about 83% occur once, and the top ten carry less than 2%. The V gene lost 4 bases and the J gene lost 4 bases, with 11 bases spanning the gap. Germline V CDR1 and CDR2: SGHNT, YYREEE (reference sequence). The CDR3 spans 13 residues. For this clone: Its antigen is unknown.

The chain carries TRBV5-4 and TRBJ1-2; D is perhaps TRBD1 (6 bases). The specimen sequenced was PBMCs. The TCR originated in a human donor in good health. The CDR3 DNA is TGTGCCAGCAGCCCGCCGGACAGCTATGGCTACACCTTC. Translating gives CASSPPDSYGYTF. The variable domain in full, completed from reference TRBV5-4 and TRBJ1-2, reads ETGVTQSPTHLIKTRGQQVTLRCSSQSGHNTVSWYQQALGQGPQFIFQYYREEENGRGNFPPRFSGLQFPNYSSELNVNALELDDSALYLCASSPPDSYGYTFGSGTRLTVV.